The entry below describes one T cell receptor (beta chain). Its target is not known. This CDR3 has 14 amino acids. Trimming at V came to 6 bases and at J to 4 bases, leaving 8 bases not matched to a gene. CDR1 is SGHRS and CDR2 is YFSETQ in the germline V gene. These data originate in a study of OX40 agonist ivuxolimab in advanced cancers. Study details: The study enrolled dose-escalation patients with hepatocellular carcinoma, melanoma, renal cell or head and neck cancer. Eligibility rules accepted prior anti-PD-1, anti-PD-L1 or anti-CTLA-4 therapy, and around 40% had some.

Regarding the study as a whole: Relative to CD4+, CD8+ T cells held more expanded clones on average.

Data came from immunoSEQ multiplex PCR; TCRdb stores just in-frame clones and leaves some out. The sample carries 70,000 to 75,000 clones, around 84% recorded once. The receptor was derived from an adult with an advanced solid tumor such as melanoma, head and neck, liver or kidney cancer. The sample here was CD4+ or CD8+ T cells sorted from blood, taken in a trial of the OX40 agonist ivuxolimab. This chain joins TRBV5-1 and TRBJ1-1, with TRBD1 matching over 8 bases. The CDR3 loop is CASTSQGASTEAFF. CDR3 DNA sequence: TGCGCCAGCACCTCGCAGGGGGCGAGCACTGAAGCTTTCTTT. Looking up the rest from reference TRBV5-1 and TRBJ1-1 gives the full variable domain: KAGVTQTPRYLIKTRGQQVTLSCSPISGHRSVSWYQQTPGQGLQFLFEYFSETQRNKGNFPGRFSGRQFSNSRSEMNVSTLELGDSALYLCASTSQGASTEAFFGQGTRLTVV.